The 25 T cell receptor beta chains below all came from one sample that was sequenced in a study of regulatory T cells in long-lasting Graves disease (dated by TCRdb to the early 2020s). To prepare the library, multiplex PCR was applied. The listed sequencing device is Illumina HiSeq 4000. iRepertoire HTBI primers and Arm-PCR amplification of CDR3 regions were used to construct TCR beta libraries. In-frame beta chains were kept once TCRdb had trimmed the public reads at Q25 with fastp and called clones with MiXCR. One record per CDR3 amino acid sequence lists the most common genes and DNA. Counted in this sample were approximately 470,000 distinct CDR3 sequences; around 15% of them appeared once. The top ten clonotypes cover approximately 12% of the sample. What this sample's time point label stands for: newly diagnosed GD, antithyroid drugs for less than 3 months. For both TCR sequencing and RNA sequencing, RNA was extracted from PBMCs in TRIzol.

A further study also used this sample, focusing on T cells in Graves' hyperthyroidism and ophthalmopathy.

Sequenced material: peripheral blood mononuclear cells (PBMCs), taken at new diagnosis, from a patient treated with antithyroid drugs. The receptors come from a man between 35 and 55 years old with Graves disease. Donor details come from another sample of the same person, matched by shared clones.

This clonotype was seen at least ten times. The rearrangement joins TRBV20-1 to TRBJ2-3; TRBD1 aligns across 7 bases. Germline V gives CDR1 DFQATT, CDR2 SNEGSKA (reference sequence). The J segment lost 2 bases and the V segment lost 5 bases, leaving 10 bases of the junction unmatched. This CDR3 has 15 residues. Written as DNA, the CDR3 is TGCAGTGCTTCCCATCCGGGACAGAACACAGATACGCAGTATTTT. This translates into CSASHPGQNTDTQYF.

This clonotype was recorded many times. In DNA, the CDR3 is TGTGCCAGCAGTTGGAAATCAAGCGACTCCTACAATGAGCAGTTCTTC. Protein sequence: CASSWKSSDSYNEQFF. The V gene is TRBV27, the J gene TRBJ2-1, with D unclear. The V gene's germline CDR1 is MNHEY and CDR2 SMNVEV (reference sequence). Trimming shortened V by 4 bases and J by 0 bases, and 13 bases separated the two germline ends. CDR3 length equals 16 residues.

This clonotype has a count of ten or more. The junction shows a germline mismatch at one end, possibly a read error. The chain is built from TRBV20-1 and TRBJ2-7, with D tentatively TRBD1 (5 bases). In germline, CDR1 is DFQATT, CDR2 SNEGSKA (reference sequence). The CDR3 sequence is 8 residues long. DNA for the CDR3: TGCAGTGTCCAGGGTTTGGACTTC. Amino acid sequence: CSVQGLDF.

This clonotype came up many times. V and J are TRBV27 and TRBJ2-6; D is possibly TRBD2 (6 bases). Between the trimmed V and J ends, which lost 10 bases and 4 bases, there was a span of 17 bases. CDR1 and CDR2 from the germline V gene are MNHEY and SMNVEV (reference sequence). The CDR3 contains 15 residues. The CDR3 loop reads CATAPAGSGANVLTF. DNA of the CDR3: TGTGCCACCGCGCCAGCGGGTTCAGGGGCCAACGTCCTGACTTTC.

This clonotype was counted ten times or more. The chain links TRBV6-2 or TRBV6-3 to TRBJ2-7, with 9 bases fitting TRBD1. The germline CDR1 and CDR2 sequences are MNHEY and SVGEGT. The ends lost 5 bases at V and 0 bases at J; junction bases unmatched: 8. The CDR3 covers 16 residues. The DNA for the CDR3 is TGTGCCAGCAGTCAAACAGGGGGCCCCAGCTCCTACGAGCAGTACTTC. Its translation: CASSQTGGPSSYEQYF.

Notes on this clonotype: A much larger clone lies one base from this, so it may be a read error. The genes are TRBV11-2 and TRBJ2-5, with a tentative D call TRBD2 (6 bases). The J call may be incorrect, as the DNA end agrees better with TRBJ2-1. Germline CDR1 is SGHAT and CDR2 is FQNNGV. The CDR3 sequence is 16 residues long. CDR3 in DNA: TGTGCCAGCAGAGACGGTAGGACTAACTCCTACAATGAGCAGTTCTTC. Translated: CASRDGRTNSYNEQFF.

This clonotype was counted only a few times. The rearrangement uses TRBV14 and TRBJ2-5; D gene uncertain. Germline V CDR1 and CDR2: SGHDN, FVKESK. The CDR3 spans 15 residues. Trimming cost V 0 bases and J 5 bases, with 13 bases left between them. As DNA, the CDR3 is TGTGCCAGCAGCCAAGATTTAAACAGTTGGGAGACCCAGTACTTC. As protein: CASSQDLNSWETQYF.

Only a few counts were recorded for this clonotype. The V gene is TRBV5-5, the J gene TRBJ2-1; no clear D. This CDR3 comprises 15 residues. Per the germline V gene, CDR1 is SGHKS and CDR2 is YYEKEE (reference sequence). With 1 base removed from V and 4 bases from J, the gap between germline ends came to 12 bases. The CDR3 region has the DNA TGTGCCAGCAGCTTGTCGGCAATCCAATACAATGAGCAGTTCTTC. Amino acid sequence: CASSLSAIQYNEQFF.

This chain links TRBV20-1 with TRBJ1-3; D is ambiguous. The length of the CDR3 is 14 residues. Deletions cut 1 base from V and 2 bases from J, with 9 bases between. In germline, CDR1 is DFQATT, CDR2 SNEGSKA (reference sequence). The CDR3 sequence: CSARGDRTGNTIYF. In DNA form, the CDR3 reads TGCAGTGCTAGAGGAGACCGCACTGGAAACACCATATATTTT.

As for this clonotype: With a much larger clone just one base away, this may be a read error. V gene TRBV24-1 combines with J gene TRBJ2-3; no reliable D call. Germline V gene sequence: CDR1 KGHDR, CDR2 SFDVKD. The CDR3 runs to 15 residues. The V end lost 4 bases, the J end lost 0 bases, and 10 bases lay between the germline ends. CDR3 coding DNA: TGTGCCACCAGTGACAACAGCGCTAGCACAGATACGCAGTATTTT. Translated: CATSDNSASTDTQYF.

This clonotype has just a few counts. The chain has TRBV3-1 and TRBJ1-1; D gene ambiguous. Trimming shortened V by 0 bases and J by 4 bases, and 9 bases separated the two germline ends. CDR1 and CDR2 (germline): LGHDT, YNNKEL (reference sequence). The CDR3 has 14 residues. In DNA, the CDR3 is TGTGCCAGCAGCCAAGATACAGAACTCACTGAAGCTTTCTTT. Translating it yields CASSQDTELTEAFF.

This clonotype has at least ten counts. The V gene is TRBV24-1, the J gene TRBJ2-1; TRBD1 aligns across 10 bases. This CDR3 spans 16 amino acids. Germline CDR1 is KGHDR and CDR2 is SFDVKD. J lost 6 bases, V lost 4 bases, and 8 bases had no gene match. CDR3 residues: CATSEPGQGRGNEQFF. CDR3 DNA sequence: TGTGCCACCAGTGAGCCGGGACAGGGGAGGGGCAATGAGCAGTTCTTC.

On this clonotype itself: A much larger clone differs by one base, so this may be a read error. V gene TRBV11-2 combines with J gene TRBJ1-5; 7 nucleotides line up with TRBD1. The V gene's germline CDR1 is SGHAT and CDR2 FQNNGV. CDR3 length: 15 residues. CDR3 region: CAGSLGGTGNQPQHF. CDR3 nucleotides: TGTGCCGGCAGCTTAGGAGGGACAGGCAATCAGCCCCAGCATTTT. The entire variable domain, with the rest obtained from reference TRBV11-2 and TRBJ1-5, is as follows: EAGVAQSPRYKIIEKRQSVAFWCNPISGHATLYWYQQILGQGPKLLIQFQNNGVVDDSQLPKDRFSAERLKGVDSTLKIQPAKLEDSAVYLCAGSLGGTGNQPQHFGDGTRLSIL.

The chain carries TRBV2 and TRBJ1-4, with 9 positions matching TRBD1. The CDR3 sequence is 13 residues long. The trim removed 7 bases at V and 6 bases at J, leaving 3 bases unmatched. Looked up from germline, CDR1 is SNHLY and CDR2 is FYNNEI. CDR3 in amino acids: CASKGTGYEKLFF. CDR3 DNA sequence: TGTGCCAGCAAGGGGACAGGGTATGAAAAACTGTTTTTT. The full variable domain, rest sourced from reference TRBV2 and TRBJ1-4, is EPEVTQTPSHQVTQMGQEVILRCVPISNHLYFYWYRQILGQKVEFLVSFYNNEISEKSEIFDDQFSVERPDGSNFTLKIRSTKLEDSAMYFCASKGTGYEKLFFGSGTQLSVL.

In its sample, this clonotype was seen many times. The chain recombines TRBV2 with TRBJ1-5, with a possible D match to TRBD1 (5 bases). The CDR3 is made up of 14 amino acids. CDR1 and CDR2 from the germline V gene are SNHLY and FYNNEI. Trimming removed 6 bases from V and 0 bases from J, with 9 bases in between. The CDR3 nucleotides are TGTGCCAGCAGAGGGGATTATAGCAATCAGCCCCAGCATTTT. Protein product: CASRGDYSNQPQHF.

This clonotype was counted a few times. V gene TRBV28 combines with J gene TRBJ1-2; tentatively, D is TRBD1 (6 bases). With 3 bases removed from V and 3 bases from J, the gap between germline ends came to 14 bases. Germline CDR1 MDHEN, CDR2 SYDVKM. CDR3 length: 15 amino acids. As DNA, the CDR3 is TGTGCCAGCAGTTTCCCCAGGGGAAGAGACTATGGCTACACCTTC. It translates to CASSFPRGRDYGYTF.

The chain couples TRBV28 to TRBJ2-7, with 8 bases matching TRBD2. Germline V gives CDR1 MDHEN, CDR2 SYDVKM. The CDR3 is 15 residues long. V was clipped by 6 bases and J by 5 bases; unmatched bases: 12. CDR3 residues: CASRPSWAGGHEQYF. CDR3 in DNA: TGTGCCAGCAGACCCTCTTGGGCGGGAGGTCACGAGCAGTACTTC.

Ten or more counts support this clonotype. CDR3 bases: TGTGCCATCAGTGAGTCGACAACGGGGAGAGGGAACACTGAAGCTTTCTTT. This translates into CAISESTTGRGNTEAFF. This chain connects TRBV10-3 to TRBJ1-1, with D unclear. This CDR3 spans 17 amino acids. The V end was cut by 0 bases, the J end by 1 base, with 15 bases between. Germline CDR1 and CDR2: ENHRY and SYGVKD.

In DNA, the CDR3 is TGTGCCTGGAGTGTAGGTGGCACCTCTAATTCACCCCTCCACTTT. Translation: CAWSVGGTSNSPLHF. V and J are TRBV30 and TRBJ1-6; unclear D gene. CDR1 and CDR2 from the germline V gene are GTSNPN and SVGIG (reference sequence). This CDR3 is 15 amino acids long. Trimming removed 0 bases from V and 6 bases from J, with 12 bases in between.

The sample holds many counts of this clonotype. The J gene is TRBJ2-7, the V gene TRBV28; D remains ambiguous. From germline, CDR1 is MDHEN and CDR2 SYDVKM. V was trimmed by 4 bases and J by 2 bases, leaving 18 bases between them. This CDR3 region has 16 residues. Here the CDR3 reads CASSSSPSKFPYEQYF. The CDR3 DNA sequence: TGTGCCAGCAGTTCAAGCCCCTCGAAGTTCCCCTACGAGCAGTACTTC.

The CDR3 is CASSFGDSRNNEQFF. Here the CDR3 DNA reads TGTGCCAGCAGCTTCGGTGATAGTAGAAACAATGAGCAGTTCTTC. The rearrangement joins TRBV7-9 to TRBJ2-1; D call uncertain. The CDR3 totals 15 residues. V was trimmed by 3 bases and J by 5 bases, leaving 14 bases between them. Germline-derived CDR1 and CDR2 are SEHNR and FQNEAQ (reference sequence).

For this clonotype: A much larger clone sits a single nucleotide away, making a read error possible. The chain combines TRBV2 with TRBJ2-7; no definite D call. CDR1 is SNHLY and CDR2 is FYNNEI in the germline V gene. The CDR3 covers 14 residues. The CDR3 sequence: CASSVSAGSYERYF. CDR3 DNA sequence: TGTGCCAGCAGTGTTTCGGCTGGCTCCTACGAGCGGTACTTC.

This clonotype has at least ten counts. The chain is built from TRBV5-1 and TRBJ2-5; D is undetermined. The CDR3 has 12 residues. Germline-derived CDR1 and CDR2 are SGHRS and YFSETQ. The ends were cut back, 5 bases at V and 2 bases at J, with 7 bases in the middle. In nucleotides, the CDR3 is TGCGCCAGCAGGCTTGGGCAAGAGACCCAGTACTTC. This gives the protein CASRLGQETQYF.

This clonotype was found many times. The chain recombines TRBV7-3 with TRBJ2-1; 9 bases agree with TRBD2. This CDR3 region has 16 residues. CDR1 is SGHTA, CDR2 FQGTGA, per germline. After removal of 0 bases from V and 6 bases from J, the junction contained 6 bases not matched to a gene. In nucleotides, the CDR3 is TGTGCCAGCAGCTTAACCCCCAGCGGGAGGCTCAATGAGCAGTTCTTC. It encodes CASSLTPSGRLNEQFF.

This clonotype was seen repeatedly, ten times or more. V gene TRBV11-1 combines with J gene TRBJ2-7; either TRBD1 or TRBD2 may fit D (5 bases each). Trimming removed 2 bases from V and 6 bases from J, with 11 bases in between. This CDR3 region has 13 residues. Per the germline V gene, CDR1 is SGHAT and CDR2 is FQDESV (reference sequence). The CDR3 reads CASSLRGLGEQYF. The CDR3 DNA follows: TGTGCCAGCAGCTTACGGGGCCTGGGCGAGCAGTACTTC.